The sample holds one count of the clone carrying this T cell receptor beta chain. This entry belongs to a study of siplizumab effects on memory and regulatory T cells. CDR3 length: 13 residues. Germline CDR1 is MNHEY and CDR2 is SVGAGI. The V and J ends lost 5 bases and 9 bases respectively, with 17 bases between them. Data came from immunoSEQ multiplex PCR; TCRdb stores just in-frame clones and leaves some out. The sample has 90,000 to 140,000 clones; more than 85% are singletons. The sample comprised CD4+ T cells sorted from blood. The rearrangement joins TRBV6-5 to TRBJ2-7; perhaps TRBD2 as D (6 bases). The source is a human donor in good health. CDR3 coding DNA: TGTGCCAGCAGTCGATCCCGTAGCGGAACGCAGTACTTC. This encodes CASSRSRSGTQYF.